This is a list of T cell receptor beta chains from one sample in a study of shared clonotypes between healthy human individuals. Assay: immunoSEQ multiplex PCR; the TCRdb copy retains only in-frame clones and omits some. In the table there are 980,000 or so clones, roughly 72% of which are singletons. The sample comprised memory CD4+ T cells sorted from blood. Receptor source: a man between 18 and 29 years old in good health. The CDR3 runs from the conserved cysteine through the conserved F or W. Fields, in order: V gene, clone size, D gene, J gene, CDR3 length, CDR3 protein, CDR3 DNA. D genes are given only for firm matches. Clone size appears in some rows only: once, few, many, or a class for an expanded clone.

V: TRBV9; size: .; D: .; J: TRBJ1-3; length: 15; CDR3: CASSVGPGSGNTIYF; DNA: TGTGCCAGCAGCGTAGGGCCAGGCTCGGGAAACACCATATATTTT
V: TRBV7-9; size: many; D: TRBD1; J: TRBJ2-5; length: 13; CDR3: CASSPGTGVTQYF; DNA: TGTGCCAGCAGCCCCGGGACAGGGGTGACCCAGTACTTC
V: TRBV7-9; size: .; D: .; J: TRBJ1-2; length: 12; CDR3: CASSLVGAGYTF; DNA: TGTGCCAGCAGCTTAGTTGGGGCCGGCTACACCTTC
V: TRBV10-1; size: .; D: .; J: TRBJ2-5; length: 13; CDR3: CASSGTQGRTQYF; DNA: TGCGCCAGCAGTGGCACACAAGGGCGGACCCAGTACTTC
V: TRBV18; size: .; D: .; J: TRBJ2-1; length: 16; CDR3: CASSPIPQVGNVEQFF; DNA: TGTGCCAGCTCACCCATACCTCAGGTAGGGAATGTGGAGCAGTTCTTC
V: TRBV5-4; size: .; D: .; J: TRBJ2-3; length: 14; CDR3: CASSLDRATDTQYF; DNA: TGTGCCAGCAGCTTGGACAGGGCGACAGATACGCAGTATTTT
V: TRBV20-1; size: .; D: .; J: TRBJ1-1; length: 11; CDR3: CSATSVTEAFF; DNA: TGCAGTGCTACCTCAGTCACTGAAGCTTTCTTT
V: TRBV5-1; size: few; D: TRBD1; J: TRBJ2-7; length: 16; CDR3: CASSIHRDRSSYEQYF; DNA: TGCGCCAGCAGCATCCACCGGGACAGGAGCTCCTACGAGCAGTACTTC
V: TRBV5-1; size: few; D: TRBD1; J: TRBJ2-7; length: 14; CDR3: CASSLSDRVYEQYF; DNA: TGCGCCAGCAGCTTGTCAGACAGGGTCTACGAGCAGTACTTC
V: TRBV11-3; size: .; D: TRBD2; J: TRBJ2-1; length: 17; CDR3: CASSLATGTSLYNEQFF; DNA: TGTGCCAGCAGCTTAGCCACCGGGACTAGCCTATACAATGAGCAGTTCTTC
V: TRBV5-1; size: .; D: .; J: TRBJ1-2; length: 13; CDR3: CASTYDSSYGYTF; DNA: TGCGCCAGCACCTACGACAGCTCTTATGGCTACACCTTC
V: TRBV6-6; size: .; D: .; J: TRBJ1-5; length: 12; CDR3: CASSFDLQPQHF; DNA: TGTGCCAGCAGTTTCGATCTACAGCCCCAGCATTTT
V: TRBV6-5; size: .; D: .; J: TRBJ1-5; length: 16; CDR3: CASSYLGLAGNQPQHF; DNA: TGTGCCAGCAGTTACCTTGGACTGGCGGGCAATCAGCCCCAGCATTTT
V: TRBV5-5; size: .; D: .; J: TRBJ2-5; length: 16; CDR3: CASTLELREYQETQYF; DNA: TGTGCCAGCACCTTGGAATTGCGGGAATACCAAGAGACCCAGTACTTC
V: TRBV9; size: .; D: TRBD2; J: TRBJ2-2; length: 16; CDR3: CASSTGTSGRSGELFF; DNA: TGTGCCAGCAGCACCGGGACTAGCGGGAGGAGCGGGGAGCTGTTTTTT
V: TRBV27; size: .; D: TRBD1; J: TRBJ2-7; length: 13; CDR3: CASSRGLSYEQYF; DNA: TGTGCCAGCAGCAGGGGGCTCTCCTACGAGCAGTACTTC
V: TRBV4-1; size: .; D: .; J: TRBJ2-3; length: 13; CDR3: CASSQKGRDTQYF; DNA: TGCGCCAGCAGCCAAAAAGGGCGGGATACGCAGTATTTT
V: TRBV7-9; size: .; D: .; J: TRBJ2-7; length: 15; CDR3: CASSLDGASVYEQYF; DNA: TGTGCCAGCAGCTTGGATGGGGCATCCGTATACGAGCAGTACTTC
V: TRBV5-1; size: .; D: .; J: TRBJ1-1; length: 14; CDR3: CASSPTPGNTEAFF; DNA: TGCGCCAGCAGCCCGACCCCAGGGAACACTGAAGCTTTCTTT
V: TRBV10-1; size: few; D: TRBD2; J: TRBJ2-3; length: 15; CDR3: CASSESSGGSDTQYF; DNA: TGCGCCAGCAGTGAGTCTAGCGGGGGATCAGATACGCAGTATTTT
V: TRBV5-4; size: .; D: TRBD1; J: TRBJ1-2; length: 14; CDR3: CASSSGQEPGGYTF; DNA: TGTGCCAGCAGCTCGGGACAGGAGCCAGGTGGCTACACCTTC
V: TRBV27; size: many; D: TRBD1; J: TRBJ1-6; length: 15; CDR3: CATQTGTVTNSPLHF; DNA: TGTGCCACCCAAACAGGGACAGTGACTAATTCACCCCTCCACTTT
V: TRBV18; size: .; D: TRBD2; J: TRBJ2-3; length: 15; CDR3: CASSPPSGGTDTQYF; DNA: TGTGCCAGCTCACCACCGAGCGGGGGCACAGATACGCAGTATTTT
V: TRBV21-1; size: .; D: .; J: TRBJ2-1; length: 15; CDR3: CASSASGRPDNEQFF; DNA: TGTGCCAGCAGCGCCAGCGGGAGGCCCGACAATGAGCAGTTCTTC
V: TRBV6-1; size: .; D: .; J: TRBJ2-3; length: 12; CDR3: CASSEYGYTQYF; DNA: TGTGCCAGCAGTGAATATGGGTATACGCAGTATTTT
V: TRBV6-5; size: many; D: TRBD1; J: TRBJ1-1; length: 14; CDR3: CASSYSHGTEQAFF; DNA: TGTGCCAGCAGTTACTCACACGGGACAGAACAAGCTTTCTTT
V: TRBV29-1; size: .; D: TRBD1; J: TRBJ2-5; length: 14; CDR3: CSTSNQGAGETQYF; DNA: TGCAGCACTTCAAATCAGGGGGCTGGTGAGACCCAGTACTTC
V: TRBV7-2; size: .; D: .; J: TRBJ1-2; length: 15; CDR3: CASSLAGGILYGYTF; DNA: TGTGCCAGCAGCTTAGCCGGGGGAATCCTCTATGGCTACACCTTC
V: TRBV7-6; size: once; D: TRBD1; J: TRBJ2-7; length: 15; CDR3: CASSLAGQGFDEQYF; DNA: TGTGCCAGCAGCTTAGCGGGACAGGGATTCGACGAGCAGTACTTC
V: TRBV19; size: .; D: .; J: TRBJ2-5; length: 16; CDR3: CASSIGKGSSPETQYF; DNA: TGTGCCAGTAGTATAGGAAAGGGATCGTCCCCAGAGACCCAGTACTTC
V: TRBV10-3; size: .; D: TRBD2; J: TRBJ2-5; length: 14; CDR3: CAISGSGLPETQYF; DNA: TGTGCCATCAGTGGTAGCGGGTTGCCGGAGACCCAGTACTTC
V: TRBV25-1; size: .; D: .; J: TRBJ2-7; length: 14; CDR3: CASSEQGISYEQYF; DNA: TGTGCCAGCAGTGAACAGGGCATCTCCTACGAGCAGTACTTC
V: TRBV27; size: .; D: .; J: TRBJ1-1; length: 13; CDR3: CASSFTGETEAFF; DNA: TGTGCCAGCAGTTTTACCGGGGAGACTGAAGCTTTCTTT
V: TRBV19; size: few; D: TRBD1; J: TRBJ1-1; length: 15; CDR3: CASSPLTGKWTEAFF; DNA: TGTGCCAGTAGTCCCCTGACAGGGAAATGGACTGAAGCTTTCTTT
V: TRBV7-9; size: many; D: .; J: TRBJ2-7; length: 14; CDR3: CASNSDRLSYEQYF; DNA: TGTGCCAGCAACTCCGACAGGTTATCCTACGAGCAGTACTTC
V: TRBV27; size: .; D: .; J: TRBJ2-3; length: 16; CDR3: CASSAYGQLRTDTQYF; DNA: TGTGCCAGCAGTGCATACGGACAGCTTCGCACAGATACGCAGTATTTT
V: TRBV7-2; size: .; D: .; J: TRBJ2-2; length: 16; CDR3: CASSLGGLATTGELFF; DNA: TGTGCCAGCAGCTTAGGGGGCCTAGCGACTACCGGGGAGCTGTTTTTT
V: TRBV11-3; size: .; D: .; J: TRBJ2-2; length: 16; CDR3: CASSLIFGEGTGELFF; DNA: .
V: TRBV5-1; size: once; D: .; J: TRBJ1-5; length: 15; CDR3: CASSLGGLGNQPQHF; DNA: TGCGCCAGCAGCTTGGGGGGCCTCGGCAATCAGCCCCAGCATTTT
V: TRBV5-6; size: few; D: .; J: TRBJ1-1; length: 14; CDR3: CASSLDSGTLEAFF; DNA: TGTGCCAGCAGCTTGGATTCCGGGACCCTCGAAGCTTTCTTT
V: TRBV7-2; size: .; D: .; J: TRBJ1-2; length: 14; CDR3: CASSLGALGQGYTF; DNA: TGTGCCAGCAGCTTAGGGGCCTTAGGCCAGGGCTACACCTTC
V: TRBV19; size: few; D: .; J: TRBJ1-5; length: 15; CDR3: CASSIRGLGNQPQHF; DNA: TGTGCCAGTAGTATAAGGGGCTTGGGCAATCAGCCCCAGCATTTT
V: TRBV30; size: .; D: .; J: TRBJ1-3; length: 14; CDR3: CAWSMMRLVNTIYF; DNA: TGTGCCTGGAGTATGATGCGTCTGGTAAACACCATATATTTT
V: TRBV7-2; size: few; D: TRBD1; J: TRBJ2-3; length: 15; CDR3: CASSLGDRATDTQYF; DNA: TGTGCCAGCAGCTTAGGGGACAGGGCAACAGATACGCAGTATTTT
V: TRBV18; size: .; D: .; J: TRBJ1-5; length: 16; CDR3: CASSPQGGGGRQPQHF; DNA: TGTGCCAGCTCACCACAGGGAGGAGGGGGACGTCAGCCCCAGCATTTT
V: TRBV4-2; size: .; D: TRBD2; J: TRBJ2-2; length: 16; CDR3: CASSQSGSGGTGELFF; DNA: TGTGCCAGCAGCCAGTCTGGTAGCGGGGGGACCGGGGAGCTGTTTTTT
V: TRBV6-1; size: .; D: .; J: TRBJ2-7; length: 12; CDR3: CASSGTTYEQYF; DNA: TGTGCCAGCAGCGGGACCACCTACGAGCAGTACTTC
V: TRBV2; size: .; D: .; J: TRBJ2-1; length: 11; CDR3: CASSVRNEQFF; DNA: TGTGCCAGCAGTGTCAGGAATGAGCAGTTCTTC
V: TRBV2; size: once; D: .; J: TRBJ1-3; length: 13; CDR3: CASTLNVGNTIYF; DNA: TGTGCCAGCACCTTAAACGTCGGGAACACCATATATTTT
V: TRBV9; size: .; D: TRBD1; J: TRBJ1-2; length: 14; CDR3: CASSGGTASTGYTF; DNA: TGTGCCAGCAGCGGGGGGACAGCCTCTACCGGCTACACCTTC
V: TRBV19; size: .; D: TRBD1; J: TRBJ2-2; length: 16; CDR3: CASSIKTGGGTGELFF; DNA: TGTGCCAGTAGTATAAAAACAGGGGGAGGCACCGGGGAGCTGTTTTTT
V: TRBV7-2; size: once; D: .; J: TRBJ1-1; length: 16; CDR3: CASSFGQLTWNTEAFF; DNA: TGTGCCAGCAGCTTCGGACAGCTGACATGGAACACTGAAGCTTTCTTT
V: TRBV7-8; size: few; D: TRBD1; J: TRBJ2-1; length: 15; CDR3: CASSFRDSLSDEQFF; DNA: TGTGCCAGCAGCTTCCGGGACAGTTTATCGGATGAGCAGTTCTTC
V: TRBV6-1; size: many; D: .; J: TRBJ1-3; length: 13; CDR3: CASSQGTGNTIYF; DNA: TGTGCCAGCAGTCAGGGAACTGGAAACACCATATATTTT
V: TRBV6-1; size: once; D: .; J: TRBJ2-7; length: 17; CDR3: CASSEEFLGGIRYEQYF; DNA: TGTGCCAGCAGTGAAGAATTCCTTGGGGGGATTCGCTACGAGCAGTACTTC
V: TRBV10-1; size: .; D: .; J: TRBJ1-1; length: 14; CDR3: CASSDSAGDTEAFF; DNA: TGCGCCAGCAGTGACTCGGCGGGGGATACTGAAGCTTTCTTT
V: TRBV30; size: .; D: .; J: TRBJ2-5; length: 14; CDR3: CAWSVGSFQETQYF; DNA: TGTGCCTGGAGTGTCGGGTCCTTCCAAGAGACCCAGTACTTC